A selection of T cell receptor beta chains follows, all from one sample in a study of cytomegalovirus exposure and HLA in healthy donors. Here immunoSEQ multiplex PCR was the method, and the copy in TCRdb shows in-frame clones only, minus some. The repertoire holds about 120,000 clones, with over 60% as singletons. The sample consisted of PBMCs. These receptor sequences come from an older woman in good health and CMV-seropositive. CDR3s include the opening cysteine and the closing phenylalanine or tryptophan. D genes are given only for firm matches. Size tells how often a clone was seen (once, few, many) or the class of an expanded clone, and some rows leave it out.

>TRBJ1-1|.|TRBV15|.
CATRELMAQNTEAFF
TGTGCCACCAGGGAACTAATGGCCCAGAACACTGAAGCTTTCTTT
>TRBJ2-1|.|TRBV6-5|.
CASRGSYNEQFF
TGTGCCAGCCGAGGCTCCTACAATGAGCAGTTCTTC
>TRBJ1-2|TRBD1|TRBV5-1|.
CASSSLGTGVGDLYGYTF
TGCGCCAGCAGCTCACTTGGGACAGGGGTTGGAGACTTGTATGGCTACACCTTC
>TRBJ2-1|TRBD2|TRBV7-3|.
CASSLTGTSGRAVNEQFF
TGTGCCAGCAGCTTAACTGGGACTAGCGGGAGGGCAGTAAATGAGCAGTTCTTC
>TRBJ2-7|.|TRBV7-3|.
CASSQADGAYEQYF
TGTGCCAGCAGCCAAGCAGACGGAGCCTACGAGCAGTACTTC
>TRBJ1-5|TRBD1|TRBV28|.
CASKARDRKYQPQHF
TGTGCCAGCAAAGCCCGGGACAGGAAATATCAGCCCCAGCATTTT
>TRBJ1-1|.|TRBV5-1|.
CASKYTTNTEAFF
TGCGCCAGCAAGTACACAACGAACACTGAAGCTTTCTTT
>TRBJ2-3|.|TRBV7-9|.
CASSRLGGTDTQYF
TGTGCCAGCAGCAGACTAGGTGGGACAGATACGCAGTATTTT
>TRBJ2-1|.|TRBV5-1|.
CASSLVLLQNEQFF
TGCGCCAGCAGCTTGGTCTTGCTGCAGAATGAGCAGTTCTTC
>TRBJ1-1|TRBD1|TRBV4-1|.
CASSHLDRGPNTEAFF
TGCGCCAGCAGCCATCTAGACAGGGGGCCGAACACTGAAGCTTTCTTT
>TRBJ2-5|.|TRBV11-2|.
CASSLHGLRTETQYF
TGTGCCAGCAGCCTCCATGGACTCCGAACGGAGACCCAGTACTTC
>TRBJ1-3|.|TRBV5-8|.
CASRSDRISGNTIYF
TGTGCCAGCAGGAGCGACAGGATCTCTGGAAACACCATATATTTT
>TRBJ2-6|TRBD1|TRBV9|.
CASSGRGRAGANVLTF
TGTGCCAGCAGCGGAAGGGGGCGGGCTGGGGCCAACGTCCTGACTTTC
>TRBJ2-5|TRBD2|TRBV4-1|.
CASSQTQSGRQETQYF
TGCGCCAGCAGCCAAACCCAAAGCGGGAGGCAAGAGACCCAGTACTTC
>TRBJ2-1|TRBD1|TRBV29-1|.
CSVRHNRDSYNEQFF
TGCAGCGTTCGACACAACCGGGACAGCTACAATGAGCAGTTCTTC
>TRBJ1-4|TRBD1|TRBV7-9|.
CSSSPRAGGVSTNEKLFF
TGTTCCAGCAGCCCTCGAGCAGGGGGCGTTTCAACTAATGAAAAACTGTTTTTT
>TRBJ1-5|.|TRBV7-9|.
CASSRQENQPQHF
TGTGCCAGCAGCCGACAGGAGAATCAGCCCCAGCATTTT
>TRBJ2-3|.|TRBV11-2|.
CASSSNAGWVDTQYF
TGTGCCAGCAGTTCCAATGCGGGATGGGTAGATACGCAGTATTTT
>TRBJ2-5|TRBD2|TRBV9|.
CASSVGAGWYQETQYF
TGTGCCAGCAGCGTAGGAGCGGGATGGTACCAAGAGACCCAGTACTTC
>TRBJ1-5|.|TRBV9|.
CASSEGGNNQPQHF
TGTGCCAGCAGCGAAGGAGGAAACAATCAGCCCCAGCATTTT
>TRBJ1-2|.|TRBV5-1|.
CASRAGTTYGYTF
TGCGCCAGCCGCGCCGGGACAACATATGGCTACACCTTC
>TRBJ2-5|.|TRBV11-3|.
CASSAGPGTLREQYF
TGTGCCAGCAGCGCAGGACCCGGCACTTTAAGGGAGCAGTACTTC
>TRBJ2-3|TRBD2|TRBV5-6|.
CASSAGEFKADTQYF
TGTGCCAGCAGCGCGGGGGAATTCAAGGCAGATACGCAGTATTTT
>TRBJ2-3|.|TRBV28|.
CASHYNGENTQYF
TGTGCCAGCCATTATAATGGTGAGAATACGCAGTATTTT
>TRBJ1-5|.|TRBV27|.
CASSFYRAGNQPQHF
TGTGCCAGCAGTTTTTACAGGGCCGGCAATCAGCCCCAGCATTTT
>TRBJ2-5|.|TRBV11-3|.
CASSHYPSETQYF
TGTGCCAGCAGCCACTACCCCAGCGAGACCCAGTACTTC
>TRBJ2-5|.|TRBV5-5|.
CASSLVEATQYF
TGTGCCAGCAGCTTGGTAGAAGCGACCCAGTACTTC
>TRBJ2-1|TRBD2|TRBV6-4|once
CASSEGGLADLSGEQFF
TGTGCCAGCAGTGAGGGGGGACTAGCGGATCTAAGCGGTGAGCAGTTCTTC
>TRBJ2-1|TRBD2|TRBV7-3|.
CASSLYHLAGGPGTYNEQFF
TGTGCCAGCAGCTTATACCATCTGGCGGGAGGGCCTGGGACCTACAATGAGCAGTTCTTC
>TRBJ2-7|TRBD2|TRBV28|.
CASSYSGSRPYEQYF
TGTGCCAGCAGTTATAGCGGGAGTAGGCCCTACGAGCAGTACTTC
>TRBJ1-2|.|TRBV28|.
CASSLGGGPPNYGYTF
TGTGCCAGCAGTTTAGGTGGAGGGCCCCCTAACTATGGCTACACCTTC
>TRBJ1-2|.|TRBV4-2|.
CASSHPSQGGTYGYTF
TGTGCCAGCAGCCACCCGAGCCAAGGAGGAACCTATGGCTACACCTTC
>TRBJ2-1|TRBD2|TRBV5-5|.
CASRPLGTSNEQFF
TGTGCCAGCCGCCCCTTGGGGACTAGCAATGAGCAGTTCTTC
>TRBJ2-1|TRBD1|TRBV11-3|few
CASSLTGTGDNEQFF
TGTGCCAGCAGCTTGACCGGGACAGGGGACAATGAGCAGTTCTTC
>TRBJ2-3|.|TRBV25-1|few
CASTQTSTDTQYF
TGTGCCAGCACCCAAACTAGCACAGATACGCAGTATTTT
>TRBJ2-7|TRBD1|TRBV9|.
CASSVGFDRAIDYEQYF
TGTGCCAGCAGCGTAGGGTTCGACAGGGCTATAGACTACGAGCAGTACTTC
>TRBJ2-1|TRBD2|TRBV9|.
CASSLFGGLVEQFF
TGTGCCAGCAGCCTCTTCGGAGGACTAGTCGAGCAGTTCTTC
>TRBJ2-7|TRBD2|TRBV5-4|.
CASSLGLGSGIYEQYF
TGTGCCAGCAGCTTGGGTTTGGGTAGCGGGATTTACGAGCAGTACTTC
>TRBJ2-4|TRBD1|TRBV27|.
CASSLTGVGQNIQYF
TGTGCCAGCAGTTTGACAGGGGTCGGTCAAAACATTCAGTACTTC
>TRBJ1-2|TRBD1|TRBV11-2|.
CASSQGGNYGYTF
TGTGCCAGCAGCCAAGGGGGCAACTATGGCTACACCTTC
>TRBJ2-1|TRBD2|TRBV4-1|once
CASSQASGSYNEQFF
TGCGCCAGCAGCCAAGCTAGCGGGAGCTACAATGAGCAGTTCTTC
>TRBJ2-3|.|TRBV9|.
CASSVSITDTQYF
TGTGCCAGCAGCGTGTCTATTACAGATACGCAGTATTTT
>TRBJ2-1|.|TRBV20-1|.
CSATYYNEQFF
TGCAGTGCTACCTACTACAATGAGCAGTTCTTC
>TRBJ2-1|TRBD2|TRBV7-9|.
CASSSLTGAGYNEQFF
TGTGCCAGCAGCTCACTCACGGGAGCGGGGTACAATGAGCAGTTCTTC
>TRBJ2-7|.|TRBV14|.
CARRTGTNTKSSYEQYF
TGTGCCAGACGAACAGGGACCAACACCAAGAGCTCCTACGAGCAGTACTTC
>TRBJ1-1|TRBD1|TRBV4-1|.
CASSRGTGYEAFF
TGCGCCAGCAGCCGAGGGACAGGTTATGAAGCTTTCTTT
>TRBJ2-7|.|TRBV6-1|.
CASSNDRTIWYEQYF
TGTGCCAGCAGTAACGACAGGACCATTTGGTACGAGCAGTACTTC
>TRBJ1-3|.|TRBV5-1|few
CASSTGLPGNTIYF
TGCGCCAGCAGCACAGGGTTACCTGGAAACACCATATATTTT
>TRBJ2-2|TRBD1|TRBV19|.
CASNPGQGAGDTGELFF
TGTGCCAGTAACCCGGGACAGGGGGCTGGGGACACCGGGGAGCTGTTTTTT
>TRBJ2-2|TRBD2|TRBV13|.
CASSPPAVAGGRELFF
TGTGCCAGCAGCCCACCTGCGGTAGCGGGAGGGCGCGAGCTGTTTTTT
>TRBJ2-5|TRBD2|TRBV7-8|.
CASSASGSWAETQYF
TGTGCCAGCAGCGCTAGCGGGAGTTGGGCGGAGACCCAGTACTTC
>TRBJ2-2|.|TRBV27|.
CASSLLATSTNTGELFF
TGTGCCAGCAGTTTGCTCGCGACTAGTACGAACACCGGGGAGCTGTTTTTT
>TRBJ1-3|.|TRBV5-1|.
CASSQGTVSGNTIYF
TGCGCCAGCAGCCAGGGGACGGTCTCTGGAAACACCATATATTTT
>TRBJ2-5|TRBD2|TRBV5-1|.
CASSSSGSGETQYF
TGCGCCAGCAGCTCCAGCGGGAGCGGGGAGACCCAGTACTTC
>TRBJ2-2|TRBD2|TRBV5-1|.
CASSSLADTGELFF
TGCGCCAGCAGTTCTCTAGCGGACACCGGGGAGCTGTTTTTT
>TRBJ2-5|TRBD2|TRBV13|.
CASSFSSSGETQYF
TGTGCCAGCAGCTTTTCGTCTAGCGGAGAGACCCAGTACTTC